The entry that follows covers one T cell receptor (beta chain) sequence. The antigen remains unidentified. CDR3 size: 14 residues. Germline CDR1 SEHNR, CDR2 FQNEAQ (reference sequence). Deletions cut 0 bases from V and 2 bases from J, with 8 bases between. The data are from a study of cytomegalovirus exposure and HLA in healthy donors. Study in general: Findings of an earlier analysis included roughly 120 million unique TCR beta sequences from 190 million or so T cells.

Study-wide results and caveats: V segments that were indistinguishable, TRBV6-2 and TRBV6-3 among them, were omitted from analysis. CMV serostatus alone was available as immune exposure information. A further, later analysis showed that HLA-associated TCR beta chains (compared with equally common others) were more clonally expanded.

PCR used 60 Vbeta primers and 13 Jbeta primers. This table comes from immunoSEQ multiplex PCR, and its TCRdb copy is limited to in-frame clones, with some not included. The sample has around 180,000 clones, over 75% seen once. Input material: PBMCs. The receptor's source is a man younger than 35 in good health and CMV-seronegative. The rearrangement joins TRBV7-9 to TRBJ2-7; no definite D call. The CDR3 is CASSLAEVTYEQYF. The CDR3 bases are TGTGCCAGCAGCTTAGCTGAGGTTACCTACGAGCAGTACTTC.